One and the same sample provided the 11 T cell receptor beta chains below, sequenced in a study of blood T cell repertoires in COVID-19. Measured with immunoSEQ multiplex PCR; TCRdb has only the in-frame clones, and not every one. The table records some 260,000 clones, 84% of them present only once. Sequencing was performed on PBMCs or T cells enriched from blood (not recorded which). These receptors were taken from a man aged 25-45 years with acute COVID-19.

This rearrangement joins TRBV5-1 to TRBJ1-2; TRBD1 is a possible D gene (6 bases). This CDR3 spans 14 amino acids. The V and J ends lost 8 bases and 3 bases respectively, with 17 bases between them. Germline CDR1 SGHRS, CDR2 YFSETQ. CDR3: CASQGSSLDYGYTF. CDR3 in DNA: TGCGCCAGTCAGGGGTCCTCCCTTGACTATGGCTACACCTTC.

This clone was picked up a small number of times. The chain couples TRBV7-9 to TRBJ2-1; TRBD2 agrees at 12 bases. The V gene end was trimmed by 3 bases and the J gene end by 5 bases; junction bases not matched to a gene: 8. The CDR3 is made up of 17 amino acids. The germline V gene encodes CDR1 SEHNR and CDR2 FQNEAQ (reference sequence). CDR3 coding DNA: TGTGCCAGCAGCTTCCCATCTCTAGCGGGGGGGAACAATGAGCAGTTCTTC. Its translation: CASSFPSLAGGNNEQFF.

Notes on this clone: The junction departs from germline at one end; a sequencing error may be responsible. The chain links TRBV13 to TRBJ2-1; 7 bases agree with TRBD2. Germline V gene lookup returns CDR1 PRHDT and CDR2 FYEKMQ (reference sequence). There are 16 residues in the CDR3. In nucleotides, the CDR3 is TGTGCCAGCAGTTTAGGGCTACGGGGGGCCTACAATGAGCAGTTCTTC. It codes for CASSLGLRGAYNEQFF.

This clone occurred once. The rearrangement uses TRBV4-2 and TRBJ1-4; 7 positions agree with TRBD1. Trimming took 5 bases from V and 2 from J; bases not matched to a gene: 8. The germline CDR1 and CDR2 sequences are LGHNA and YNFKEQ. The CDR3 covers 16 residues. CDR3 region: CASSITLGQTNEKLFF. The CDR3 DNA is TGTGCCAGCAGCATTACCCTGGGACAGACTAATGAAAAACTGTTTTTT.

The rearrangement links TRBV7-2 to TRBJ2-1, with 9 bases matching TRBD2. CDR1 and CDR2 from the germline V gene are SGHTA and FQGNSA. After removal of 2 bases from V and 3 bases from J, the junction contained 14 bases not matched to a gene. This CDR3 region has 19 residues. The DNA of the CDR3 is TGTGCCAGCAGCTTAACAAAACCTTCACTAGCGGGCCGCTACAATGAGCAGTTCTTC. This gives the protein CASSLTKPSLAGRYNEQFF.

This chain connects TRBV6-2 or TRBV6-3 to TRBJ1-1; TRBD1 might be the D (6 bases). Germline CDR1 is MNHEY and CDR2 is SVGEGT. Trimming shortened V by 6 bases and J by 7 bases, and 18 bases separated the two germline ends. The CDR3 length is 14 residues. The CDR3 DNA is TGTGCCAGCAGCCCGCCGGACAGTAGACTTGAAGCTTTCTTT. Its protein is CASSPPDSRLEAFF.

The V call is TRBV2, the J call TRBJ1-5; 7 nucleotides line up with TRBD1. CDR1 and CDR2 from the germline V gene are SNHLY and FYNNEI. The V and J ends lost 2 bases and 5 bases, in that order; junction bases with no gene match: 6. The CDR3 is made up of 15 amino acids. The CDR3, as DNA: TGTGCCAGCAGTGAACTCTACAGGGGAGATCAGCCCCAGCATTTT. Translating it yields CASSELYRGDQPQHF. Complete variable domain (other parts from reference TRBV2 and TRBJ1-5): EPEVTQTPSHQVTQMGQEVILRCVPISNHLYFYWYRQILGQKVEFLVSFYNNEISEKSEIFDDQFSVERPDGSNFTLKIRSTKLEDSAMYFCASSELYRGDQPQHFGDGTRLSIL.

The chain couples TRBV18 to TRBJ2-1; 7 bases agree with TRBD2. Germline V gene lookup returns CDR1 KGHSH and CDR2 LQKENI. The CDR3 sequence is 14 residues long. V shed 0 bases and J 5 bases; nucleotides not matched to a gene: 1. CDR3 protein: CASSPPAGDNEQFF. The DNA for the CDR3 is TGTGCCAGCTCACCACCGGCGGGAGACAATGAGCAGTTCTTC.

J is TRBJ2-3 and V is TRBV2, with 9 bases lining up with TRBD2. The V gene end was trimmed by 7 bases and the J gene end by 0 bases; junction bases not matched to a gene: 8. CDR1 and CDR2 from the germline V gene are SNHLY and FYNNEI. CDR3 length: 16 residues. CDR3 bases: TGTGCCAGCACCCTTCAGCGGGGGGCTAGCACAGATACGCAGTATTTT. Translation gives CASTLQRGASTDTQYF.

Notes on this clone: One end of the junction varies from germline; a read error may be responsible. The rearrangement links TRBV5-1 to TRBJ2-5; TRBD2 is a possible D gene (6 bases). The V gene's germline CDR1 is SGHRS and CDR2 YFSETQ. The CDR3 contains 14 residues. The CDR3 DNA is TGTGCCAGCAGCTTGACCGGGACTCGAGAGACCCAGTACTTC. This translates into CASSLTGTRETQYF.

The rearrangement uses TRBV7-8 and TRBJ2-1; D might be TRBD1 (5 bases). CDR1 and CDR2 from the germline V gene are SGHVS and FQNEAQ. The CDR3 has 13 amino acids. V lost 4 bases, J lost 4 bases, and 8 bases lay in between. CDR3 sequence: CASSSDKYNEQFF. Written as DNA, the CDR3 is TGTGCCAGCAGCTCGGACAAGTACAATGAGCAGTTCTTC.